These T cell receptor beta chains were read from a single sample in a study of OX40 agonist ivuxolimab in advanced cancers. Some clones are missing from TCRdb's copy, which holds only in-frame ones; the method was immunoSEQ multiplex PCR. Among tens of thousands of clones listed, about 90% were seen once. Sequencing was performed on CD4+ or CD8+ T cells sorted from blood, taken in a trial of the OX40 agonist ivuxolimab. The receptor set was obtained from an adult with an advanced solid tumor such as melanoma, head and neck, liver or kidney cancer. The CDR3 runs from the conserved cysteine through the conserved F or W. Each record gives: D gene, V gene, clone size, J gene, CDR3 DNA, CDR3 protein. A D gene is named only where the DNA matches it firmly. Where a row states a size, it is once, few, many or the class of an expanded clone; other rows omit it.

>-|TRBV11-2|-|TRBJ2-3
TGTGCCAGCAGCTTAGATCACCCGGGATCCAGCCCTAGCACAGATACGCAGTATTTT
CASSLDHPGSSPSTDTQYF
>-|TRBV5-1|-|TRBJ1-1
TGCGCCAGCAGCTTGTGGGGTAGTAGTACTGAAGCTTTCTTT
CASSLWGSSTEAFF
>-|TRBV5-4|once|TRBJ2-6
TGTGCCAGCAGCTTGGAGGCAGGTAGGGCTGGGGCCAACGTCCTGACTTTC
CASSLEAGRAGANVLTF
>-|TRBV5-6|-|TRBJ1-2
TGTGCCAGCAGCTTCTCGGGGGCCTATGGCTACACCTTC
CASSFSGAYGYTF
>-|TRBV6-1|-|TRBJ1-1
TGTGCCAGCAGTGAATCCCTGGACACTGAAGCTTTCTTT
CASSESLDTEAFF
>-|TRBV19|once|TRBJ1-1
TGTGCCAGTAGTATGTGGGGGGCTGAAGCTTTCTTT
CASSMWGAEAFF
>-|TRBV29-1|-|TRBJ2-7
TGCAGCGTTGAATTGTCATTGGACAGAGCTTACGAGCAGTACTTC
CSVELSLDRAYEQYF
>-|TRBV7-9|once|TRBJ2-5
TGTGCCAGCAGCCAGGACTGGAAACAAGAGACCCAGTACTTC
CASSQDWKQETQYF
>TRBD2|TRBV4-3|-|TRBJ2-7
TGCGCCAGCAGCCGGGGACTAGCGGGATCCTACGAGCAGTACTTC
CASSRGLAGSYEQYF
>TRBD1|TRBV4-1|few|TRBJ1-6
TGCGCCAGCAGCCAAGTCTGGCGGACAGGGATCCACTTT
CASSQVWRTGIHF
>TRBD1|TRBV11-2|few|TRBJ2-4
TGTGCCAGCAGCTTAGAAGCAGGGGGCGCTGCCAAAAACATTCAGTACTTC
CASSLEAGGAAKNIQYF
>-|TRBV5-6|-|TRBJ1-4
TGTGCCAGCAGCTCCGGTTCACCTAATGAAAAACTGTTTTTT
CASSSGSPNEKLFF
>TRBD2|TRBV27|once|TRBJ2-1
TGTGCCAGCAGTTCCCCGACCACTAGCGGGACCGTGGGTGAGCAGTTCTTC
CASSSPTTSGTVGEQFF
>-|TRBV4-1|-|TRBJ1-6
TGCGCCAGCAGCCGGGCGACAGGTGACAATTCACCCCTCCACTTT
CASSRATGDNSPLHF
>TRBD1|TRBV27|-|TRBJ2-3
TGTGCCAGCAGTCTATCACAGGGGGCGCAAGATACGCAGTATTTT
CASSLSQGAQDTQYF
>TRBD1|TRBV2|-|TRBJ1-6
TGTGCCAGCAGCGCGGACAGGGGGCTTAATTCACCCCTCCACTTT
CASSADRGLNSPLHF
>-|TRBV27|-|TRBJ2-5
TGTGCCAGCACCCCTAACGTGGCAGAAGAGACCCAGTACTTC
CASTPNVAEETQYF
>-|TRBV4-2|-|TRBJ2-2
TGTGCCAGCAGCCTAGAGTACAGGGATATCGGGGAGCTGTTTTTT
CASSLEYRDIGELFF
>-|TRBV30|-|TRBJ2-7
TGTGCCTGGTGTGGAGGGGCGGACTCCTACGAGCAGTACTTC
CAWCGGADSYEQYF
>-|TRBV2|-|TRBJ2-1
TGTGCCAGCAGTGATCGGGGGTACAATGAGCAGTTCTTC
CASSDRGYNEQFF
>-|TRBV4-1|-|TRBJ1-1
TGCGCCAGCAGCATAAGCACTGAAGCTTTCTTT
CASSISTEAFF
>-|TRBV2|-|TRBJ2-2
TGTGCCAGCACATCCCTAACGAACACCGGGGAGCTGTTTTTT
CASTSLTNTGELFF
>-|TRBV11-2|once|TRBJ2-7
TGTGCCAGCAGCGTTCCGGGATACGGGGCCTACGAGCAGTACTTC
CASSVPGYGAYEQYF
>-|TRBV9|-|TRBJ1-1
TGTGCCAGCAGCGTAGGCGGAGGGGTTGACACTGAAGCTTTCTTT
CASSVGGGVDTEAFF
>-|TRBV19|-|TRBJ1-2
TGTGCCAGTACACCGGGAAGCTATGGCTACACCTTC
CASTPGSYGYTF
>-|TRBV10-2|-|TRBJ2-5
TGCGCCAGCAGGGGGGAGACCCAGTACTTC
CASRGETQYF
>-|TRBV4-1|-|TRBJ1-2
TGCGCCAGCAGCCAGGGGGAACGGGGCTACACCTTC
CASSQGERGYTF
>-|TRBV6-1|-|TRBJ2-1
TGTGCCAGCAGTGAGATGGTGGGAAATGAGCAGTTCTTC
CASSEMVGNEQFF
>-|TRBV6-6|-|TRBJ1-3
TGTGCCAGCACGCCTAGTGGTATCTCTGGAAACACCATATATTTT
CASTPSGISGNTIYF
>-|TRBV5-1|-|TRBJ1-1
TGCGCCAGCAGCCCAGGGTTTATCACTGAAGCTTTCTTT
CASSPGFITEAFF
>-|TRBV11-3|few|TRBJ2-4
TGTGCCAGCAGCTTAGGCGGACAGGCGGGAAAAAACATTCAGTACTTC
CASSLGGQAGKNIQYF
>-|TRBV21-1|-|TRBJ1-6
TGTGCCAGCAGCAAAGCAGGCAGTCATTATAATTCACCCCTCCACTTT
CASSKAGSHYNSPLHF
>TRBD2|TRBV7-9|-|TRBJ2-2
TGTGCCAGCAGTCACCTGGCGGGAGAAGGCTGGGAGCTGTTTTTT
CASSHLAGEGWELFF
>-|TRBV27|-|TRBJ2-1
TGTGCCAGCGGATGGGATGAGCAGTTCTTC
CASGWDEQFF
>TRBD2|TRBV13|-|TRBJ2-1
TGTGCCAGCAGCCTGCGACTAGCGGGCGGGGATGAGCAGTTCTTC
CASSLRLAGGDEQFF
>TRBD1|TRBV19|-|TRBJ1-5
TGTGCCAGTAGTATAGCAGAGGGACAGGGCAATCAGCCCCAGCATTTT
CASSIAEGQGNQPQHF
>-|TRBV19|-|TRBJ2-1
TGTGCCAGTAGCTCGCATCGAGGGTTTTACAATGAGCAGTTCTTC
CASSSHRGFYNEQFF
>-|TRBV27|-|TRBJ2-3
TGTGCCAGCGGAAGTGCTCCAGGACCAGATACGCAGTATTTT
CASGSAPGPDTQYF
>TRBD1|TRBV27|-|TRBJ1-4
TGTGCCAGCAGTTCCCTAGGGACAGGGGGTGATGAAAAACTGTTTTTT
CASSSLGTGGDEKLFF
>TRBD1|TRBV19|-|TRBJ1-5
TGTGCCAGTAGTATTTGGACAGGGGACCAGCCCCAGCATTTT
CASSIWTGDQPQHF
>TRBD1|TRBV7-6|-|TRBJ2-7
TGTGCCAGCAGCTTCCGCGCTCCCGGGACAGGGGGCTCCTCGACCAGCTCCTACGAGCAGTACTTC
CASSFRAPGTGGSSTSSYEQYF
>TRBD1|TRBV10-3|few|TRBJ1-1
TGTGCCATCAGTGCCTGGACAGGGTTAAACACTGAAGCTTTCTTT
CAISAWTGLNTEAFF
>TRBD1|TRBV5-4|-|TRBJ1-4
TGTGCCAGCAGCTTACGACAGGGCAATGAAAAACTGTTTTTT
CASSLRQGNEKLFF
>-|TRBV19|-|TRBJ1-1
TGTGCCAGTAGTATTGGAGACAGAATGAACACTGAAGCTTTCTTT
CASSIGDRMNTEAFF
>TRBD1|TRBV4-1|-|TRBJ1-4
TGCGCCAGCAGCGAACTCCCGACAGGGGGAAATGAAAAACTGTTTTTT
CASSELPTGGNEKLFF
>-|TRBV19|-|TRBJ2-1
TGTGCCAGTAGTATACTGGCGGATGAGCAGTTCTTC
CASSILADEQFF
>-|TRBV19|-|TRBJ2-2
TGTGCCAGTAGTGACCAGGCCGGGGAGCTGTTTTTT
CASSDQAGELFF
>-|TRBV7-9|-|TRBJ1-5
TGTGCCGGGGGGGTTCCATACCCGCTTAGCAATCAGCCCCAGCATTTT
CAGGVPYPLSNQPQHF
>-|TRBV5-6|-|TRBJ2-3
TGTGCCAGCAGCTTGGAAGGCTTCACAGATACGCAGTATTTT
CASSLEGFTDTQYF